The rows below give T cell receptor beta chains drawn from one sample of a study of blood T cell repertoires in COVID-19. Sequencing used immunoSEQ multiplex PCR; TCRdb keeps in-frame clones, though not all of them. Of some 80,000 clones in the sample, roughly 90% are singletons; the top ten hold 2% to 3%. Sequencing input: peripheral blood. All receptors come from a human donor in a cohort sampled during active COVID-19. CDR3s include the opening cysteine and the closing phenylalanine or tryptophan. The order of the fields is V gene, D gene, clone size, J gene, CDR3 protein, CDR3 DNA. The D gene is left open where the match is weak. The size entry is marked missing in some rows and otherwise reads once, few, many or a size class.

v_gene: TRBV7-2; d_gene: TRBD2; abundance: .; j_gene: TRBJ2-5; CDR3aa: CASVLAGAPAETQYF; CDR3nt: TGTGCCAGCGTCCTAGCGGGGGCCCCCGCGGAGACCCAGTACTTC
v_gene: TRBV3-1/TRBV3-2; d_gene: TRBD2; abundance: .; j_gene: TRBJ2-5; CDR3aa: CASSQPRLAGRNQETQYF; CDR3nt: TGTGCCAGCAGCCAACCGCGACTAGCGGGGCGAAACCAAGAGACCCAGTACTTC
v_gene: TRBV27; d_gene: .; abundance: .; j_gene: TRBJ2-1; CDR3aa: CASSFSSRSNEQFF; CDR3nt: TGTGCCAGCAGTTTTTCCTCTAGAAGCAATGAGCAGTTCTTC
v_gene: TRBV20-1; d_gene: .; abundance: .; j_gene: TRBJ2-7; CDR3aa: CSAQDGSEQYF; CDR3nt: TGCAGTGCACAAGACGGGAGCGAGCAGTACTTC
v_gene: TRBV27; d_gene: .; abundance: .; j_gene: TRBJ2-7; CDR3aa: CASSSLAGGTYEQYF; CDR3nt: TGTGCCAGCAGTTCCCTTGCAGGGGGGACCTACGAGCAGTACTTC
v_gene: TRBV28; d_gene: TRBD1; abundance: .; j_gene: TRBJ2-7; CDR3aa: CASSPPGTGGQLGQYF; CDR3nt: TGTGCCAGCAGTCCCCCAGGGACAGGGGGCCAATTAGGGCAGTACTTC
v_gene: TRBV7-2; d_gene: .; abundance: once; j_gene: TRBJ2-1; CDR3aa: CASSLVGQSFYNEQFF; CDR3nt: TGTGCCAGCAGCTTAGTTGGACAGAGCTTCTACAATGAGCAGTTCTTC
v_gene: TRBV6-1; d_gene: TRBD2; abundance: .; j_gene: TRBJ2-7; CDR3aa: CASSALTSGGPYEQYF; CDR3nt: TGTGCCAGCAGTGCTCTAACTAGCGGGGGACCCTACGAGCAGTACTTC
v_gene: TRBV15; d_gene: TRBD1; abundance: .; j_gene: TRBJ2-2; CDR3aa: CATTSGTGVTGELFF; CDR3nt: TGTGCCACCACATCAGGGACAGGGGTAACCGGGGAGCTGTTTTTT
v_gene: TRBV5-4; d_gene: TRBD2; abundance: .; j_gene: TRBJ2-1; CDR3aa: CASSWASGSNEQFF; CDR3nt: TGTGCCAGCAGCTGGGCTAGCGGGAGCAATGAGCAGTTCTTC
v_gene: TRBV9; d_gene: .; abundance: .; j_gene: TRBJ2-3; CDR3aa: CASSVQTGANILAGLSTDTQYF; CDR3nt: TGTGCCAGCAGCGTTCAGACAGGGGCGAATATACTAGCGGGCCTTAGCACAGATACGCAGTATTTT
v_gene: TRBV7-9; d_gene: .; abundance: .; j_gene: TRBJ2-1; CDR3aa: CASSFRQSSYNEQFF; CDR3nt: TGTGCCAGCAGCTTCAGACAGAGCTCCTACAATGAGCAGTTCTTC
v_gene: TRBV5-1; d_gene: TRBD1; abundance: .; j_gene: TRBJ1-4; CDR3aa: CASSGGTADEKLFF; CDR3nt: TGCGCCAGCAGCGGAGGGACAGCCGATGAAAAACTGTTTTTT
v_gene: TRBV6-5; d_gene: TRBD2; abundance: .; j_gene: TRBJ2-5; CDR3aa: CASSRGGPETQYF; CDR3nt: TGTGCCAGCAGCCGGGGGGGGCCGGAGACCCAGTACTTC
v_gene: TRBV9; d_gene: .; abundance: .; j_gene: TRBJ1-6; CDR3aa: CASSVAVGRHNSPLHF; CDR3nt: TGTGCCAGCAGCGTAGCAGTCGGGAGGCATAATTCACCCCTCCACTTT
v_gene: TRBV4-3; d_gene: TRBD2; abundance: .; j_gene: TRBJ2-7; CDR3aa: CASSQEVGSGGSSYEQYF; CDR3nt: TGCGCCAGCAGCCAAGAGGTCGGTAGCGGGGGGAGCTCCTACGAGCAGTACTTC
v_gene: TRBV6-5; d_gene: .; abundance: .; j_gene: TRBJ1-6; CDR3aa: CASSYSSRPTNSPLHF; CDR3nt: TGTGCCAGCAGTTACTCCTCCAGGCCGACTAATTCACCCCTCCACTTT
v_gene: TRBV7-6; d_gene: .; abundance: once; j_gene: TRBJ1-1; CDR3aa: CASSSLGDPRGGNTEAFF; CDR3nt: TGTGCCAGCAGCTCCCTGGGGGACCCAAGGGGAGGAAACACTGAAGCTTTCTTT
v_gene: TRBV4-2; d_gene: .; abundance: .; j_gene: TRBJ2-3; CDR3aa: CASSQVLSGVGDTQYF; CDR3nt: TGTGCCAGCAGCCAAGTCTTATCGGGAGTGGGCGATACGCAGTATTTT
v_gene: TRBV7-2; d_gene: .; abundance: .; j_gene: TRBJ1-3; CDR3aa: CASSLGPTFSGNTIYF; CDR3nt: TGTGCCAGCAGCTTAGGCCCTACCTTCTCTGGAAACACCATATATTTT
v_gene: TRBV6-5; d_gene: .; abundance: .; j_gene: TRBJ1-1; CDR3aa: CASSYRGYEAFF; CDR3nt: TGTGCCAGCAGTTACAGGGGGTACGAGGCTTTCTTT
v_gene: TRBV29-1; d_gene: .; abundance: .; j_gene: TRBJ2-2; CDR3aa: CSVTSSANTGELFF; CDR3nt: TGCAGCGTCACTAGCTCCGCGAACACCGGGGAGCTGTTTTTT
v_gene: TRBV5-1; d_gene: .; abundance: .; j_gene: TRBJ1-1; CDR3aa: CASSLEGGGEAFF; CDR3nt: TGCGCCAGCAGCTTGGAGGGCGGGGGTGAAGCTTTCTTT
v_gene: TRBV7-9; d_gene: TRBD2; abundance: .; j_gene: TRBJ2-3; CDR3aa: CAIGRLAGGYLTDTQYF; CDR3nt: TGTGCCATCGGGAGACTAGCGGGGGGCTACCTCACAGATACGCAGTATTTT
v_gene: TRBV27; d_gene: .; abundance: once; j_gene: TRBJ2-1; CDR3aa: CASSLTTGGEQFF; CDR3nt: TGTGCCAGCAGTCTCACGACCGGAGGTGAGCAGTTCTTC
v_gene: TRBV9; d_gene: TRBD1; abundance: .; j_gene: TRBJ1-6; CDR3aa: CASSVEARTGFSPLHF; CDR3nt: TGTGCCAGCAGCGTAGAGGCACGGACAGGGTTTTCACCCCTCCACTTT
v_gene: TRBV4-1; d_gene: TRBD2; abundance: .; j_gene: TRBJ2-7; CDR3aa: CASSQGDYSYEQYF; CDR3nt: TGCGCCAGCAGCCAAGGGGACTACTCCTACGAGCAGTACTTC
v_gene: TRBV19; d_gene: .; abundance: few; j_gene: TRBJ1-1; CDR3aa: CASTATGARLWNTEAFF; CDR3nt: TGTGCCAGTACCGCGACAGGAGCCCGCCTATGGAACACTGAAGCTTTCTTT
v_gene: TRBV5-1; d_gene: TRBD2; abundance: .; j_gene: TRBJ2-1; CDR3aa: CASSPSLAGGPNEQFF; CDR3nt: TGCGCCAGCAGCCCCTCCCTAGCGGGAGGACCCAATGAGCAGTTCTTC
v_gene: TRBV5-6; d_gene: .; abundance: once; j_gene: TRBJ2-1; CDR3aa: CASSLDATAYNEQFF; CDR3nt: TGTGCCAGCAGCTTGGATGCAACGGCCTACAATGAGCAGTTCTTC
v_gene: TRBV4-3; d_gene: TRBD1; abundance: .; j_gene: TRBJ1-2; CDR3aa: CASSTTGSNYGYTF; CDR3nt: TGCGCCAGCAGCACGACAGGGTCGAACTATGGCTACACCTTC
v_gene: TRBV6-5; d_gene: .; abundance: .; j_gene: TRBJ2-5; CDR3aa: CASSLGAYQETQYF; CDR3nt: TGTGCCAGCAGTCTGGGGGCGTACCAAGAGACCCAGTACTTC
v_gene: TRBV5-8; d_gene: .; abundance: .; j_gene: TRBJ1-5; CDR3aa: CASSPGPGVQPQHF; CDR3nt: TGTGCCAGCAGCCCAGGGCCGGGGGTTCAGCCCCAGCATTTT
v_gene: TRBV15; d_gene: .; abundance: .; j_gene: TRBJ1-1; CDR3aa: CATSREGSRGTEAFF; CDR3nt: TGTGCCACCAGCAGAGAGGGCAGTCGGGGGACTGAAGCTTTCTTT
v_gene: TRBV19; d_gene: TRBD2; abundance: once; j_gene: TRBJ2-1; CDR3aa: CASSRGGSSYNEQFF; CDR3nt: TGTGCCAGTAGTAGAGGCGGGAGCTCCTACAATGAGCAGTTCTTC
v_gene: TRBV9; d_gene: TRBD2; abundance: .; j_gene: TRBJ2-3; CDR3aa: CASSVYRLAGGMGTDTQYF; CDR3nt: TGTGCCAGCAGCGTATATCGACTAGCGGGAGGGATGGGCACAGATACGCAGTATTTT
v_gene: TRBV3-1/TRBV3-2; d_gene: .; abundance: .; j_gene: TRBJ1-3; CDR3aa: CASSRWGDTIYF; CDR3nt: TGTGCCAGCAGCAGATGGGGGGACACCATATATTTT
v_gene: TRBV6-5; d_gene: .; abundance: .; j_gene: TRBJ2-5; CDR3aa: CASSYPRGETQYF; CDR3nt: TGTGCCAGCAGTTACCCCCGGGGAGAGACCCAGTACTTC
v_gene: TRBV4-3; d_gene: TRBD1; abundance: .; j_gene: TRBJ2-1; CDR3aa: CASSLRDRARDEQFF; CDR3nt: TGCGCCAGCAGCCTCCGGGACAGGGCTAGGGATGAGCAGTTCTTC
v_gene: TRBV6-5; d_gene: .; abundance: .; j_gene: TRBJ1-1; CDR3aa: CASSFGTGSTEAFF; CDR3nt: TGTGCCAGCAGTTTCGGAACAGGGAGCACTGAAGCTTTCTTT
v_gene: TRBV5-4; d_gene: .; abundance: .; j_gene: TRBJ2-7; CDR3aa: CASSDISVPYEQYF; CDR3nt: TGTGCCAGCAGTGACATTAGCGTTCCATACGAGCAGTACTTC
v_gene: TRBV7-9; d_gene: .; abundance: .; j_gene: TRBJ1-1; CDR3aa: CASGRNREGTEAFF; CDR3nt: TGTGCCAGCGGCAGAAACAGGGAGGGCACTGAAGCTTTCTTT
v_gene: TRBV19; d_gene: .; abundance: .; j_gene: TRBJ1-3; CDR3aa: CASSSGISGNTIYF; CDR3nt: TGTGCCAGTAGTAGCGGTATCTCTGGAAACACCATATATTTT
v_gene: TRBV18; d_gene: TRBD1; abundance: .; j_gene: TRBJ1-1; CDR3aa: CASSPLTGNGSPTEAFF; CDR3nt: TGTGCCAGCTCACCTCTGACAGGGAACGGTTCCCCCACTGAAGCTTTCTTT
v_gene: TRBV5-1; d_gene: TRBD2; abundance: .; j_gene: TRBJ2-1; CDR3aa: CASSLPGGEQFF; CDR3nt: TGCGCCAGCAGCTTGCCGGGGGGTGAGCAGTTCTTC
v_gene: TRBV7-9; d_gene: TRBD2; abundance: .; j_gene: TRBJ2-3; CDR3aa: CASSLSGLAATDTQYF; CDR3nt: TGTGCCAGCAGCTTATCAGGACTAGCCGCCACAGATACGCAGTATTTT
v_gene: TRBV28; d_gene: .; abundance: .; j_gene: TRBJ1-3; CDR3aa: CASTSWSSGNTIYF; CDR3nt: TGTGCCAGCACCTCTTGGAGCTCTGGAAACACCATATATTTT
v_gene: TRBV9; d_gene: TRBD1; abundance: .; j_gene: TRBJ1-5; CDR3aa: CASSAGQSNQPQHF; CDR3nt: TGTGCCAGCAGCGCGGGACAGAGCAATCAGCCCCAGCATTTT
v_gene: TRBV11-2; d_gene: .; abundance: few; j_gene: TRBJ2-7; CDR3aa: CASSLVGLDEQYF; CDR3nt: TGTGCCAGCAGCTTAGTTGGGCTGGACGAGCAGTACTTC